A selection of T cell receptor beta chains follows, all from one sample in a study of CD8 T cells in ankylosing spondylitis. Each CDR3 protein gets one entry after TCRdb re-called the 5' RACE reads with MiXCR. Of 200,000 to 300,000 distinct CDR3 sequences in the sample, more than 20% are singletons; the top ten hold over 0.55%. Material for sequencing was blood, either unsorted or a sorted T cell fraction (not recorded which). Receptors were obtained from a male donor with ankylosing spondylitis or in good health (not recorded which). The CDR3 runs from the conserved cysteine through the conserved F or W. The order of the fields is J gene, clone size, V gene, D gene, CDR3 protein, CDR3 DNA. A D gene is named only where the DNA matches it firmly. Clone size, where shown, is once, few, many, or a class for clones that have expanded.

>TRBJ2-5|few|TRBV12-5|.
CASGFSTAQKYF
TGTGCTAGTGGTTTCAGCACGGCTCAAAAGTACTTC
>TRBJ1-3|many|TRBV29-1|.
CSVVRLSGNTIYF
TGCAGCGTTGTGCGGCTCTCTGGAAACACCATATATTTT
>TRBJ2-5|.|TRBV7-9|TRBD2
CASSRTSGGSRQETQYF
TGTGCCAGCAGCCGGACTAGCGGGGGGTCGCGGCAAGAGACCCAGTACTTC
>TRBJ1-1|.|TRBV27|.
CASSPRVGEAFF
TGTGCCAGCAGCCCGAGGGTTGGTGAAGCTTTCTTT
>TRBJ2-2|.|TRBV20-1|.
CSAGKVNTGELFF
TGCAGTGCCGGAAAGGTGAACACCGGGGAGCTGTTTTTT
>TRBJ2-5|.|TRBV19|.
CASSPTGISGQETQYF
TGTGCCAGTAGTCCGACAGGAATCTCCGGTCAAGAGACCCAGTACTTC
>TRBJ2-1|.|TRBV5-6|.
CASSRAPGNEQFF
TGTGCCAGCAGCCGTGCCCCTGGTAATGAGCAGTTCTTC
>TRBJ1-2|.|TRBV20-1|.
CSASGSYGYTF
TGCAGTGCTAGCGGCAGCTATGGCTACACCTTC
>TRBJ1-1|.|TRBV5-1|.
CASSPRGGDTEAFF
TGCGCCAGCAGCCCCCGAGGAGGGGACACTGAAGCTTTCTTT
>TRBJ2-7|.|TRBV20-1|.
CSASRDGYEQYF
TGCAGTGCTAGTCGGGACGGCTACGAGCAGTACTTC
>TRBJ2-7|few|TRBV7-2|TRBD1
CASSFRGRGEQYF
TGTGCCAGCAGCTTTAGGGGGCGCGGAGAGCAGTACTTC
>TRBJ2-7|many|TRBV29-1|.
CSVRGFLHEQYF
TGCAGCGTCCGGGGGTTCCTCCACGAGCAGTACTTC
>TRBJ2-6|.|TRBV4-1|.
CASSPMVGKKSGANVLTF
TGCGCCAGCAGCCCCATGGTCGGGAAAAAATCTGGGGCCAACGTCCTGACTTTC
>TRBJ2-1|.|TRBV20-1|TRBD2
CSAQRGGRNEQFF
TGCAGTGCTCAGCGGGGGGGCCGCAATGAGCAGTTCTTC
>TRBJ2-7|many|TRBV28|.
CATSVQGMIHEQYF
TGTGCCACCTCCGTCCAGGGCATGATCCACGAGCAGTACTTC
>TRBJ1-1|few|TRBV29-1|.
CSVGPFEGAETFF
TGCAGCGTTGGCCCCTTCGAGGGCGCTGAAACTTTCTTT
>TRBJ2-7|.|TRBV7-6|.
CASRLTAVGGPREQYF
TGTGCCAGCAGACTCACCGCCGTAGGAGGGCCTCGGGAGCAGTACTTC
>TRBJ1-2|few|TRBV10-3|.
CAISTNYGYTF
TGTGCCATCAGTACTAACTATGGCTACACCTTC
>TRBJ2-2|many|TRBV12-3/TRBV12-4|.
CASSFRGGTPVGELFF
TGTGCCAGCAGTTTCAGGGGCGGGACACCTGTCGGGGAGCTGTTTTTT
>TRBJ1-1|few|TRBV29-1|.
CSVVGMNTEAFF
TGCAGCGTTGTTGGGATGAACACTGAAGCTTTCTTT
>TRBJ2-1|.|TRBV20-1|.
CSAGGKAPNNEQFF
TGCAGTGCTGGGGGGAAGGCGCCTAACAATGAGCAGTTCTTC
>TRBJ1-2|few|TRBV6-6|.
CASSPTGRYGYTF
TGTGCCAGCAGTCCCACAGGTCGATATGGCTACACCTTC
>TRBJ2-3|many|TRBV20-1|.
CSASPLLRAHTDTQYF
TGCAGTGCTAGCCCCCTCCTCCGGGCCCACACAGATACGCAGTATTTT
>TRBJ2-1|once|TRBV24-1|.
CATSGGSRVNEQFF
TGTGCCACCAGTGGGGGGTCAAGGGTCAATGAGCAGTTCTTC
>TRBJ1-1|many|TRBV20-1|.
CSAIEGGMNTEAFF
TGCAGTGCTATAGAGGGGGGAATGAACACTGAAGCTTTCTTT
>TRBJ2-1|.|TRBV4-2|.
CASSQDYILMSYNEQFF
TGTGCCAGCAGCCAGGACTACATCTTAATGTCCTACAATGAGCAGTTCTTC
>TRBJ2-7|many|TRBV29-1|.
CSVEGIRSQYF
TGCAGCGTTGAAGGGATAAGATCGCAGTACTTC
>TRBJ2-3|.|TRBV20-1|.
CSALWPGGTDTQYF
TGCAGTGCTCTCTGGCCAGGGGGGACAGATACGCAGTATTTT
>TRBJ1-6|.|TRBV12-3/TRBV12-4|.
CATQGSHNNSPLHF
TGTGCCACCCAAGGCAGTCATAATAATTCACCCCTCCACTTT
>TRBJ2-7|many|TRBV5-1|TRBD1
CASSLQGDEQYF
TGCGCCAGCAGCTTGCAGGGGGACGAGCAGTACTTC
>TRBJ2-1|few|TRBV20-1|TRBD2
CSASAGGPDSGFNEQFF
TGCAGTGCTAGTGCGGGGGGGCCGGACTCGGGTTTCAATGAGCAGTTCTTC
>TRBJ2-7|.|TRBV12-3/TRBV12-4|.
CASSHTPRTASYEQYF
TGTGCCAGCAGTCACACTCCCAGGACAGCCAGCTACGAGCAGTACTTC
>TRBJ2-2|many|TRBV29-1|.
CSVQFLHTGELFF
TGCAGCGTTCAATTCCTCCACACCGGGGAGCTGTTTTTT
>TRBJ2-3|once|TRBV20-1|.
CSARSPEGVDTQYF
TGCAGTGCTAGGTCTCCTGAGGGAGTGGATACGCAGTATTTT
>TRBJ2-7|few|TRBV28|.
CASRLTGLAYEQYF
TGTGCCAGCAGACTAACAGGGCTAGCCTACGAGCAGTACTTC
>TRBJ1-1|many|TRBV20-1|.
CSAYKGVNTEAFF
TGCAGTGCTTATAAAGGGGTGAACACTGAAGCTTTCTTT
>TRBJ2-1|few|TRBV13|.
CASSLELSGRGEQFF
TGTGCCAGCAGCTTGGAGCTTTCGGGTCGAGGGGAGCAGTTCTTC
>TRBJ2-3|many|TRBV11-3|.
CASREGPSTDTQYF
TGTGCCAGCCGAGAGGGGCCTAGCACAGATACGCAGTATTTT